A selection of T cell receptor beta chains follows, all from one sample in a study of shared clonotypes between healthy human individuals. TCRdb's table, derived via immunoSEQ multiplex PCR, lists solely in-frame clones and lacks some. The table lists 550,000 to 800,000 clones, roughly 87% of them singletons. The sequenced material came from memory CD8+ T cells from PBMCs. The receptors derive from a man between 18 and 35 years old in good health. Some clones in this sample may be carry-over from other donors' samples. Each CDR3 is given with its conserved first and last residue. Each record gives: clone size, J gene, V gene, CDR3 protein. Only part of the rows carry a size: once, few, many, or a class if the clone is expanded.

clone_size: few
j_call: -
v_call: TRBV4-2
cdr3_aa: CASSQEGYPGYEQYF

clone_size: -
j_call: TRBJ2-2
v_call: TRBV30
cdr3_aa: CAWSVRESGELFF

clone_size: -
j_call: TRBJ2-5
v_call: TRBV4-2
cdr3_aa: CASSLGISWNSRETQYF

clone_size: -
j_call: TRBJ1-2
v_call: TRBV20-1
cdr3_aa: CSAVGRSGYTF

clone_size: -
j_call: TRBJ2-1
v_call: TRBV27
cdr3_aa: CASSSGQGAFNEQFF

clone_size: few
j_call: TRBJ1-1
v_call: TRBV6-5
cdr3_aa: CASSYSPGQAFF

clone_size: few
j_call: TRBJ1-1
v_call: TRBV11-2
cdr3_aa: CASSLWRARNNTEAFF

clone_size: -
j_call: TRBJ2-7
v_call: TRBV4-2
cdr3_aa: CASSQERRTGRLYEQYF

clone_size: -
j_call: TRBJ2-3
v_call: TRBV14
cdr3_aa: CASSRVTWTGENTDTQYF

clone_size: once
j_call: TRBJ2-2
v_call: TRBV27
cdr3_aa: CASGSPGELFF

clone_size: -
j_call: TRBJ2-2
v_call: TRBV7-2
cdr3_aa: CASSLASGVTGELFF

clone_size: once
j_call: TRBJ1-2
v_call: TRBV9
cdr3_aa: CASSVGGGHYGYTF

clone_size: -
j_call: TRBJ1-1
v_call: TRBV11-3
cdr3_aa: CASSDTDRGNTEAFF

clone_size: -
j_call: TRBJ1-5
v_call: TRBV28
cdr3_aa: CASSLLRFSNQPQHF

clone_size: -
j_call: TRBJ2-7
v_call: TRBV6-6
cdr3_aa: CASSYPVAGDTYEQYF

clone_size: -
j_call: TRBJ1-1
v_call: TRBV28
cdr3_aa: CASSFTGGLTEAFF

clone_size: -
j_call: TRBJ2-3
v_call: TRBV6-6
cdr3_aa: CASSYGTGGTDTQYF

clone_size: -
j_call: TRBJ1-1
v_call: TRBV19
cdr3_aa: CASSDDRLNTEAFF

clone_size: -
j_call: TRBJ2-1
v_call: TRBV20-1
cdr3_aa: CSARDRGEQFF

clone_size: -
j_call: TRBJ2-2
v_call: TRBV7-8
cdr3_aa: CASSLAGVPGELFF

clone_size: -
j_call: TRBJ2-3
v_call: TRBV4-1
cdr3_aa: CASSHPGTSGTSTQYF

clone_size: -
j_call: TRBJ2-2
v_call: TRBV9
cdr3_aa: CASSPGGGPNTGELFF

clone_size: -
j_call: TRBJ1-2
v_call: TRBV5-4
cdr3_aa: CASSSLAGGENYGYTF

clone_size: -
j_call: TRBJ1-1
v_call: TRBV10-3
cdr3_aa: CAISESLGNTEAFF

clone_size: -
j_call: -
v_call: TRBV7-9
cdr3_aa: CASSSRTHTYEQYF

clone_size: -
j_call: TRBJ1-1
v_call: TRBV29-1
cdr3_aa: CSVEDRVSPLNVNTEAFF

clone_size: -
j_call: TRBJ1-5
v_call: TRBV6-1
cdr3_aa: CASSELRTGGYQPQHF

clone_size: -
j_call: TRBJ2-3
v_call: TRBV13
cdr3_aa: CASSLGTSGTASTDTQYF

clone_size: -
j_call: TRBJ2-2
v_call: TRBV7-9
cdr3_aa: CASSLRLAKTGELFF

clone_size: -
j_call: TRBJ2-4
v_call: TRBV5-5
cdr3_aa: CASSSSSGRIMAENIQYF

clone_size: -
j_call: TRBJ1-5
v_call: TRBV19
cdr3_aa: CASSIDRGTYTFNQPQHF

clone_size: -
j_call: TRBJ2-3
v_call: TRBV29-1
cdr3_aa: CSAWVFTDTQYF

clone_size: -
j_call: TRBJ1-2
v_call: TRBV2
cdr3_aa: CAAKSMGYTF

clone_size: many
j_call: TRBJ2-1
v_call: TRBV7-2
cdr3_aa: CASSLPVSYIDEQFF

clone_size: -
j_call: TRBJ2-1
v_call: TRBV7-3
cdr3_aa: CASSFSPNNEQFF

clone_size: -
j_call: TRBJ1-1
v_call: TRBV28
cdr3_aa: CASSGTPNTEAFF

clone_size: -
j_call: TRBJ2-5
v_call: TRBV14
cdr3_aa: CASSQRGVSRETQYF

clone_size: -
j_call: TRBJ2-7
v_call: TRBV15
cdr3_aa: CATSREGYGSYEQYF

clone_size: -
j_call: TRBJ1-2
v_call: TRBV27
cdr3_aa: CASSPLGLGGYTF

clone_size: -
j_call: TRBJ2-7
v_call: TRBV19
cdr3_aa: CASSMVEAGWSEQYF

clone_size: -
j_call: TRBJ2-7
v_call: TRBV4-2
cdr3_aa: CASSPTRAHEQYF

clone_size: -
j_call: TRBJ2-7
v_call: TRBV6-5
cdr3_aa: CASSYAQGEYEQYF

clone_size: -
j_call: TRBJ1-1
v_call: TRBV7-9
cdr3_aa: CASSLGPGLNTEAFF

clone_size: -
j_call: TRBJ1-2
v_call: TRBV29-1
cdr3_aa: CSVEGPHREDGYTF

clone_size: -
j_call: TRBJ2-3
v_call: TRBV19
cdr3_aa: CASSIYGGSDTQYF